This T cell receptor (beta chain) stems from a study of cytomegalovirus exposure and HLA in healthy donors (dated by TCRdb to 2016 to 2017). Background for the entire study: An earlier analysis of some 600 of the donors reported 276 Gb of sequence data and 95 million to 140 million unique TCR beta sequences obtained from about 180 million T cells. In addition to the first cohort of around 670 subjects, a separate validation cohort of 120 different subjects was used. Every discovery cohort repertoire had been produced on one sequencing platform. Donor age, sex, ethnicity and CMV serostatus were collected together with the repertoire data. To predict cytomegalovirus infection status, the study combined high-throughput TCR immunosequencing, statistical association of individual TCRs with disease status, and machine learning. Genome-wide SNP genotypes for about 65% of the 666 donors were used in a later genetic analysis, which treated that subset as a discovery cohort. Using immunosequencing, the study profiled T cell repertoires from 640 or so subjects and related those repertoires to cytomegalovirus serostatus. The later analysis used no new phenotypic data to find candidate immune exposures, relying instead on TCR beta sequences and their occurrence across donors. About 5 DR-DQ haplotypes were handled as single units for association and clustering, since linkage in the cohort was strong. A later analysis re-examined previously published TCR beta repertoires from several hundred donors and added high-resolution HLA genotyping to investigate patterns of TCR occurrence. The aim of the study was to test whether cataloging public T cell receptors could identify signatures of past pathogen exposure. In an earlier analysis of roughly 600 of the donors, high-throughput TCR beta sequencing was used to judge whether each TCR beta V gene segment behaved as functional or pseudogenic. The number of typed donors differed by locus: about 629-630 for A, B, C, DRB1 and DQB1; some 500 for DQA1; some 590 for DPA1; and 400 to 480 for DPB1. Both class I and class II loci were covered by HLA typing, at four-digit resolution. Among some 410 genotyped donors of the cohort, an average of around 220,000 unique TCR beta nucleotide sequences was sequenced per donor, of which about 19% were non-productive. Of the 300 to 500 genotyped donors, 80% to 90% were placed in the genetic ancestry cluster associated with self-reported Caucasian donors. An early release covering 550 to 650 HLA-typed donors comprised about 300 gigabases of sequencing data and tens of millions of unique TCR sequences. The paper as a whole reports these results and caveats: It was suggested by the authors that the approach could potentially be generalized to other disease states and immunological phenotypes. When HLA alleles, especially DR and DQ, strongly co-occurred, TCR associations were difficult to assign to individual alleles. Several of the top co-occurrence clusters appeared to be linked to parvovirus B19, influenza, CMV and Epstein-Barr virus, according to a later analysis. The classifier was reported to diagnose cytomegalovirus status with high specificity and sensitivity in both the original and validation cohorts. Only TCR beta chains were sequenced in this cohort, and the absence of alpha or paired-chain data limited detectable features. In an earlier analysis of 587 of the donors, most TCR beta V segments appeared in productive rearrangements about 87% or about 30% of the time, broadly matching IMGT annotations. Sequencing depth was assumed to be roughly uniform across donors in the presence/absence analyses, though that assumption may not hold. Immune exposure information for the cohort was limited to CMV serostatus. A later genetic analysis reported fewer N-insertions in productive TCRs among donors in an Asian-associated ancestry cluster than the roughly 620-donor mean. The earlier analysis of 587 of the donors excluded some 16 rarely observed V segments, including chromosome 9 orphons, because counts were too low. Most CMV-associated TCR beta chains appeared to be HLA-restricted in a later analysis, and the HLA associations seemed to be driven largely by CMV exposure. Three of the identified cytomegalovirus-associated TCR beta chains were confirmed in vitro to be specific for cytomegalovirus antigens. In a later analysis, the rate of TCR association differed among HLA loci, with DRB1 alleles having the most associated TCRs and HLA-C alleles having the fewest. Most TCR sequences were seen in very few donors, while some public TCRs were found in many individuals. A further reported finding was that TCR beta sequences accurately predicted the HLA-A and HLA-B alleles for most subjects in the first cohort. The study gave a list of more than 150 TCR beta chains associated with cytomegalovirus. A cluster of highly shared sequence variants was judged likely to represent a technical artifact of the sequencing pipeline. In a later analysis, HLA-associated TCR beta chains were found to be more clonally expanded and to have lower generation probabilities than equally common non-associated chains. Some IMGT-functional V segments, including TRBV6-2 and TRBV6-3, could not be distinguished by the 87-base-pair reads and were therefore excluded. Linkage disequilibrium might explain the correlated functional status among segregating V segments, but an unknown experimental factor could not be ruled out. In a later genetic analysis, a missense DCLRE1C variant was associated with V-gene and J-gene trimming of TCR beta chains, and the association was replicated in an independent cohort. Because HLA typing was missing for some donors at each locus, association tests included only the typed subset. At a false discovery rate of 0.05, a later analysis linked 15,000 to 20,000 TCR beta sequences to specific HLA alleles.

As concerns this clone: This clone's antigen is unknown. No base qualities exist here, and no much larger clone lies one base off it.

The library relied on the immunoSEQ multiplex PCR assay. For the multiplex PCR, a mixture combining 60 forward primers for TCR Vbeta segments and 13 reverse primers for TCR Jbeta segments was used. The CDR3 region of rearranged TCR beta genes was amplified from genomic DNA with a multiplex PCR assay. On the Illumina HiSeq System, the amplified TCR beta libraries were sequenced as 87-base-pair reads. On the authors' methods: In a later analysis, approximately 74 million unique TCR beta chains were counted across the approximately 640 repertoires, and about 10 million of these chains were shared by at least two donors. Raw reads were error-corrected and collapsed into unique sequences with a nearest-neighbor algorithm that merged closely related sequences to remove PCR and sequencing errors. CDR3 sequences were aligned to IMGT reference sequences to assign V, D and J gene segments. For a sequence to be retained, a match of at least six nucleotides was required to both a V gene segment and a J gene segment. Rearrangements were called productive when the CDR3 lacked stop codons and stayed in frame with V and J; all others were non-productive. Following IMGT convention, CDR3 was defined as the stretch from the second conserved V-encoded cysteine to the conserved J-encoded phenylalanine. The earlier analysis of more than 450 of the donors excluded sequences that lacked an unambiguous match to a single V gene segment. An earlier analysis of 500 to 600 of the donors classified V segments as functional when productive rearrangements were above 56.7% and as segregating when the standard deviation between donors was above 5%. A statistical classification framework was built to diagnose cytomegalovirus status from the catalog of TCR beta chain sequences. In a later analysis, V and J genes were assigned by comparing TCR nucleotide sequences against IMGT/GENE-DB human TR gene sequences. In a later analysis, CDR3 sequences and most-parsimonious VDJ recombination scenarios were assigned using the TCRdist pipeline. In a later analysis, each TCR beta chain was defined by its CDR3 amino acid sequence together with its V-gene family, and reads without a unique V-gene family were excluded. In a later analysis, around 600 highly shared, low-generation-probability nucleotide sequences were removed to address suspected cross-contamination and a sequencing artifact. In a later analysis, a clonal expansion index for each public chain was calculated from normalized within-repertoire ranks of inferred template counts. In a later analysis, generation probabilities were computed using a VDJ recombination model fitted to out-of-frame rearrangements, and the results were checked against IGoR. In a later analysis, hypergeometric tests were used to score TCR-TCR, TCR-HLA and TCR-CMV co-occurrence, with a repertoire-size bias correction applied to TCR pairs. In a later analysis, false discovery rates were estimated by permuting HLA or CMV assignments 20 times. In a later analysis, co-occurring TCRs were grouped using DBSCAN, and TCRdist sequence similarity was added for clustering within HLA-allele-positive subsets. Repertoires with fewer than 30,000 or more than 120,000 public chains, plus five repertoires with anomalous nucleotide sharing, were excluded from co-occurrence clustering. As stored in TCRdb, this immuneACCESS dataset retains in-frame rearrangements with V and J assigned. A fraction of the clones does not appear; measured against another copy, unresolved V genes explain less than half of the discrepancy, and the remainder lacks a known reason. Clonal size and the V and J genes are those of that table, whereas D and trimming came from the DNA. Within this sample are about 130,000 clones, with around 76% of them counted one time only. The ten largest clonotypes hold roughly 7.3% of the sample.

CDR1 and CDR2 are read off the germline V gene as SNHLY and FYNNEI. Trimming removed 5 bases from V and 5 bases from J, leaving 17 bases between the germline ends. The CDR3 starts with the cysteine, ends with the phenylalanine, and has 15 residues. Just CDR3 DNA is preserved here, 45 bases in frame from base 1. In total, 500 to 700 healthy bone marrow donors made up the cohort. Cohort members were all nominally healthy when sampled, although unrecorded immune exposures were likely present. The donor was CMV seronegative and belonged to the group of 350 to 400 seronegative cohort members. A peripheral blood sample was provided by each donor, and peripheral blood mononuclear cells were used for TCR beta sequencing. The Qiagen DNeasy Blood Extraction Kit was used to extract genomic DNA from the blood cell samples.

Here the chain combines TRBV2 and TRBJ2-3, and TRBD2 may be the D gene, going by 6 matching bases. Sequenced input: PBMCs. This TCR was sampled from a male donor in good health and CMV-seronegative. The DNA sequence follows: TGTGCCAGCAGTAAGAGCGGGCGGTACGGAGATACGCAGTATTTT. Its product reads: CASSKSGRYGDTQYF.